This T cell receptor (beta chain) stems from a study of cytomegalovirus exposure and HLA in healthy donors. Study outcomes and limitations: By a later analysis, the bulk of CMV-associated TCR beta chains appeared HLA-restricted. A link between a missense DCLRE1C variant and TCR beta V- and J-gene trimming emerged from a later analysis. Productive rates of about 87% or about 30% were seen for most TCR beta V segments in an earlier analysis. In vitro work confirmed that a few CMV-associated chains recognize CMV antigens.

Worth noting for this clone: Its target is unknown.

In the PCR, 60 Vbeta and 13 Jbeta primers were used. TCRdb keeps only in-frame clones here, not all; method: immunoSEQ multiplex PCR. The sample carries approximately 33,000 clones, roughly 50% recorded once. Trimming shortened V by 3 bases and J by 3 bases, and 12 bases separated the two germline ends. The CDR3 consists of 15 residues. From germline, CDR1 is MRHNA and CDR2 SNTAGT. The sample taken for sequencing was PBMCs. The chain combines TRBV6-4 with TRBJ1-5; maybe TRBD1 (6 bases). The TCR comes from a woman in her thirties or forties in good health and CMV-seropositive. CDR3 DNA sequence: TGTGCCAGCAGTGATCGCGACAGGCTCAATCAGCCCCAGCATTTT. It specifies CASSDRDRLNQPQHF.